These 25 T cell receptor beta chains came from one sample sequenced in a study of T-cell reconstitution after alpha-beta-depleted transplantation in children. TCRbeta library construction was performed incorporating unique molecular identifiers. A single record per CDR3 protein comes from TCRdb applying MiXCR to the PCR reads. Of 600,000 to 700,000 distinct CDR3 sequences in the sample, around a sixth were seen once. Sample: PBMCs from the stem cell graft donor, taken from the stem cell graft. These TCRs come from a human donor who donated a stem cell graft to a child with acute myeloid leukemia.

The chain is built from TRBV20-1 and TRBJ1-6; D remains unclear. V was clipped by 5 bases and J by 7 bases, with 15 bases between them. CDR3 length: 14 amino acids. CDR1 is DFQATT, CDR2 SNEGSKA, per germline (reference sequence). CDR3 coding DNA: TGCAGTGCTGGTGGGCCAGATGGGAATTCACCCCTCCACTTT. Its translation is CSAGGPDGNSPLHF.

This clonotype has at least ten counts. The chain employs TRBV9 and TRBJ2-1, with D unresolved. Germline V lookup: CDR1 SGDLS, CDR2 YYNGEE. The CDR3 consists of 14 residues. The germline V and J ends were trimmed by 0 bases and 5 bases, with 9 bases remaining between them. CDR3 loop: CASSVVGRNNEQFF. CDR3 DNA sequence: TGTGCCAGCAGCGTAGTCGGCAGGAACAATGAGCAGTTCTTC.

The chain combines TRBV4-3 with TRBJ2-7; 7 bases match TRBD1. This CDR3 is built from 14 residues. Germline CDR1 and CDR2: LGHNA and YSLEER. The V and J ends lost 3 bases and 4 bases, in that order; junction bases with no gene match: 6. CDR3 in DNA: TGCGCCAGCAGCCAGGCACAGGGGATTTACGAGCAGTACTTC. Its translation is CASSQAQGIYEQYF.

The chain uses TRBV5-1 and TRBJ2-1; either TRBD1 or TRBD2 may fit D (5 bases each). The CDR3 totals 12 residues. With 4 bases removed from V and 6 bases from J, the gap between germline ends came to 8 bases. The germline V gene encodes CDR1 SGHRS and CDR2 YFSETQ. DNA for the CDR3: TGCGCCAGCAGCACGGGGCCCAATGAGCAGTTCTTC. This codes for CASSTGPNEQFF.

This clonotype was detected only a few times. V is TRBV12-3 or TRBV12-4 and J is TRBJ2-3; D perhaps matches TRBD1 (5 bases). V was trimmed by 8 bases and J by 10 bases, leaving 13 bases between them. The CDR3 totals 11 residues. The CDR3 bases are TGTGCCAGCGGGGCCCCCGGGTCGCAGTATTTT. This codes for CASGAPGSQYF.

The V gene is TRBV12-3 or TRBV12-4, the J gene TRBJ2-3; D is perhaps TRBD1 (6 bases). This CDR3 contains 16 residues. The germline V and J ends were trimmed by 3 bases and 4 bases, with 17 bases remaining between them. The CDR3: CASSFPVQGMADTQYF. In DNA form, the CDR3 reads TGTGCCAGCAGTTTCCCGGTACAGGGCATGGCAGATACGCAGTATTTT.

In the case of this clonotype: A read error may be the cause here, since a much bigger clone is one base away. The gene calls are TRBV5-1 and TRBJ2-1, with D hard to call. The CDR3 has 17 residues. Germline V CDR1 and CDR2: SGHRS, YFSETQ. V was trimmed by 1 base and J by 9 bases, leaving 23 bases between them. The CDR3 loop reads CASSLREPGLVRTEQFF. In DNA form, the CDR3 reads TGCGCCAGCAGCTTGAGGGAACCGGGCCTGGTGCGTACTGAGCAGTTCTTC.

This clonotype was counted ten times or more. This chain links TRBV20-1 with TRBJ2-1, with 15 positions matching TRBD2. The CDR3 has 17 residues. Per the germline V gene, CDR1 is DFQATT and CDR2 is SNEGSKA (reference sequence). Trimming removed 1 base from V and 6 bases from J; junction bases left unmatched: 7. The CDR3 nucleotides read TGCAGTGCTAGAGGGACTAGCGGGGGGGCCGAAGGCAATGAGCAGTTCTTC. Translation: CSARGTSGGAEGNEQFF.

This chain links TRBV24-1 with TRBJ2-3; maybe TRBD1 (6 bases). From germline, CDR1 is KGHDR and CDR2 SFDVKD. V was cut by 7 bases and J by 6 bases, with 19 bases left in between. This CDR3 region has 15 residues. The CDR3 sequence is CATRQGWGAGDTQYF. CDR3 sequence (DNA): TGTGCCACCAGGCAGGGGTGGGGCGCGGGTGATACGCAGTATTTT.

The sample holds many counts of this clonotype. This chain uses TRBV20-1 with TRBJ1-4; 9 bases agree with TRBD1. V lost 0 bases and J lost 6; bases outside the gene matches: 17. Germline V gives CDR1 DFQATT, CDR2 SNEGSKA (reference sequence). The CDR3 consists of 19 residues. The CDR3 sequence: CSAREWEPGQGFFDEKLFF. CDR3 nucleotide sequence: TGCAGTGCTAGAGAGTGGGAACCGGGACAGGGATTTTTTGATGAAAAACTGTTTTTT.

In this sample, this clonotype turned up many times. J is TRBJ1-2 and V is TRBV29-1, with D maybe TRBD1 (6 bases). Trimming took 2 bases from V and 8 from J, leaving 9 bases between them. Germline-derived CDR1 and CDR2 are SQVTM and ANQGSEA. The CDR3 length is 11 residues. The CDR3 nucleotides are TGCAGCGTTGAACCAGGGGAGGGCTACACCTTC. Protein: CSVEPGEGYTF.

The V and J genes are TRBV11-2 and TRBJ1-2, with D perhaps TRBD1 (5 bases). Trimming left V 5 bases short and J 8 bases short, with 18 bases between. Germline V gene lookup returns CDR1 SGHAT and CDR2 FQNNGV. This CDR3 is built from 14 residues. The CDR3 region is CASSPWGEGNGYTF. In DNA, the CDR3 is TGTGCCAGCAGCCCGTGGGGGGAGGGGAACGGCTACACCTTC.

The table lists this clonotype with many counts. The V gene is TRBV20-1, the J gene TRBJ2-7, with D possibly being TRBD2 (5 bases). With 7 bases removed from V and 3 bases from J, the gap between germline ends came to 16 bases. The CDR3 has 13 amino acids. Germline CDR1 is DFQATT and CDR2 is SNEGSKA (reference sequence). The CDR3 sequence is CSVERTGNYEQYF. The CDR3 DNA follows: TGCAGTGTTGAGAGGACGGGAAACTACGAGCAGTACTTC.

This clonotype was seen many times. The V gene is TRBV29-1, the J gene TRBJ1-3; D gene unclear. This CDR3 comprises 12 residues. Germline CDR1 SQVTM, CDR2 ANQGSEA. V lost 7 bases, J lost 0 bases, and 7 bases lay in between. Here the CDR3 reads CSALDSGNTIYF. CDR3 nucleotides: TGCAGCGCCCTGGACTCTGGAAACACCATATATTTT.

This clonotype appeared a few times. The rearrangement uses TRBV20-1 and TRBJ1-3; D may be TRBD1 (5 bases). Deletions cut 2 bases from V and 1 base from J, with 9 bases between. The length of the CDR3 is 14 residues. The germline gives CDR1 DFQATT, CDR2 SNEGSKA (reference sequence). The CDR3 loop reads CSARRGSSGNTIYF. The CDR3 bases are TGCAGTGCTAGAAGGGGCTCTTCTGGAAACACCATATATTTT.

Only a few counts were recorded for this clonotype. This chain uses TRBV25-1 with TRBJ2-6; D not resolved. Trimming stripped 0 bases from V and 1 base from J, with 10 bases between. Per the germline V gene, CDR1 is MGHDK and CDR2 is SYGVNS. There are 17 residues in the CDR3. The CDR3 sequence: CASSEYFTPSGANVLTF. The DNA of the CDR3 is TGTGCCAGCAGTGAATACTTTACTCCTTCTGGGGCCAACGTCCTGACTTTC.

This clonotype was counted once. This sequence joins TRBV2 and TRBJ2-7; no clear D gene. V shed 2 bases and J shed 5 bases, with 10 bases lying between them. The length of the CDR3 is 13 residues. Germline V lookup: CDR1 SNHLY, CDR2 FYNNEI. The CDR3 loop is CASSEIRQDEQYF. Here the CDR3 DNA reads TGTGCCAGCAGTGAAATAAGGCAGGACGAGCAGTACTTC.

This clonotype was seen repeatedly, ten times or more. The chain carries TRBV5-6 and TRBJ2-1; TRBD2 matches at 11 bases. The junction had 11 bases not matched to a gene; V was cut back by 7 bases and J by 5 bases. Germline CDR1 is SGHDT and CDR2 is YYEEEE. The CDR3 runs 16 residues. The DNA of the CDR3 is TGTGCCAGCGGCACCGTTAGCGGGGGGGGCCACAATGAGCAGTTCTTC. This gives the protein CASGTVSGGGHNEQFF.

This chain joins TRBV20-1 and TRBJ2-1, with D possibly TRBD2 on 7 matching bases. With 0 bases removed from V and 1 base from J, the gap between germline ends came to 13 bases. From germline, CDR1 is DFQATT and CDR2 SNEGSKA (reference sequence). The CDR3 extends over 16 amino acids. The CDR3 loop is CSARDSGGRSYNEQFF. DNA for the CDR3: TGCAGTGCTAGAGATTCGGGGGGCCGTTCCTACAATGAGCAGTTCTTC.

This clonotype was counted at least ten times. The DNA of the CDR3 is TGCAGCGTAGGAGCCGGGGGCGGGGAGACCCAGTACTTC. Residues: CSVGAGGGETQYF. The V gene is TRBV29-1, the J gene TRBJ2-5; perhaps D is TRBD1 or TRBD2 (6 bases each). V lost 6 bases and J lost 5, with 16 bases in between. The germline V gene encodes CDR1 SQVTM and CDR2 ANQGSEA. The CDR3 contains 13 residues.

This clonotype turned up a few times. J is TRBJ2-3 and V is TRBV18; D is ambiguous. The CDR3 consists of 13 residues. V shed 2 bases and J shed 6 bases, with 9 bases lying between them. The germline gives CDR1 KGHSH, CDR2 LQKENI. The CDR3 DNA follows: TGTGCCAGCTCACCAATAGAACCCGATACGCAGTATTTT. Amino acids: CASSPIEPDTQYF.

Of note for this clonotype: One end of the junction does not line up with germline, which may come from a read error. The chain couples TRBV5-1 to TRBJ2-2, with D maybe TRBD2 (5 bases). The CDR3 consists of 13 residues. Germline V CDR1 and CDR2: SGHRS, YFSETQ. The CDR3 DNA is TGCGCCACCAGCTCGAGGGAGACCGGGGAGCTGTTTTTT. Its protein product is CATSSRETGELFF.

The table lists this clonotype with many counts. The CDR3 nucleotides read TGCAGCGTTGAGCGGGGACCTGAAGCTTTCTTT. Translation: CSVERGPEAFF. This rearrangement joins TRBV29-1 to TRBJ1-1; D might be TRBD1 (5 bases). Germline V CDR1 and CDR2: SQVTM, ANQGSEA. V lost 3 bases and J 6 bases, leaving 8 bases between the germline ends. CDR3 length: 11 residues.

This clonotype has at least ten counts. CDR3 nucleotide sequence: TGTGCCAGCAGTACTAGCGGGGGGGCCTTTGTCGACGAGCAGTACTTC. The encoded protein is CASSTSGGAFVDEQYF. This chain connects TRBV12-3 or TRBV12-4 to TRBJ2-7, with 13 bases lining up with TRBD2. Trimming cost V 5 bases and J 5 bases; bases outside gene matches: 9. This CDR3 contains 16 residues.

The sample holds many counts of this clonotype. The chain joins TRBV20-1 to TRBJ1-4, with D possibly TRBD1 on 5 matching bases. The length of the CDR3 is 13 residues. Trimming shortened V by 3 bases and J by 8 bases, and 13 bases separated the two germline ends. In germline, CDR1 is DFQATT, CDR2 SNEGSKA (reference sequence). The CDR3 DNA reads TGCAGTGCTAGCAGGGCCCGGGAAGAAAAACTGTTTTTT. This translates into CSASRAREEKLFF.